These 5 T cell receptor beta chains originate from one sample sequenced in a study of control samples from healthy donors and cancer patients. The table came from immunoSEQ multiplex PCR; TCRdb's copy has only in-frame clones and leaves some out. In the table there are about 120,000 clones, over 90% of which are singletons. The sequencing sample was made of blood. Receptors originate from a man aged 30-40 years in good health.

This clone was seen once. V usage is TRBV27 and J usage is TRBJ1-5; no clear D. Trimming cost V 4 bases and J 4 bases, with 5 bases left between them. The CDR3 consists of 12 residues. Germline V gene lookup returns CDR1 MNHEY and CDR2 SMNVEV (reference sequence). CDR3 DNA: TGTGCCAGCAGTTCCCTTAATCAGCCCCAGCATTTT. Residues: CASSSLNQPQHF.

V usage is TRBV27 and J usage is TRBJ2-7; a possible D gene is TRBD1 (6 bases). The CDR3 consists of 14 residues. Between the trimmed V and J ends, which lost 4 bases and 10 bases, there was a span of 20 bases. CDR1 is MNHEY, CDR2 SMNVEV, per germline (reference sequence). The CDR3 loop reads CASSYRPSTGLQYF. DNA of the CDR3: TGTGCCAGCAGTTACCGACCATCTACAGGGCTTCAGTACTTC.

This chain connects TRBV9 to TRBJ2-5; D may be TRBD2 (6 bases). Germline values: CDR1 SGDLS, CDR2 YYNGEE. The length of the CDR3 is 14 residues. The V end lost 0 bases, the J end lost 2 bases, and 8 bases lay between the germline ends. CDR3 sequence (DNA): TGTGCCAGCAGCGTAGGGCTAGCGCAAGAGACCCAGTACTTC. Translated: CASSVGLAQETQYF.

The chain employs TRBV19 and TRBJ1-1; D is uncertain. There are 16 residues in the CDR3. Germline assignment: CDR1 LNHDA and CDR2 SQIVND (reference sequence). Between the trimmed V and J ends, which lost 7 bases and 4 bases, there was a span of 22 bases. This chain's CDR3 is CASKSGLPGVGTEAFF. In nucleotides, the CDR3 is TGTGCCAGTAAGAGCGGCCTCCCGGGCGTCGGCACTGAAGCTTTCTTT.

This chain uses TRBV5-6 with TRBJ1-3; tentatively, D is TRBD1 (5 bases). CDR1 SGHDT and CDR2 YYEEEE come from the germline V gene. The CDR3 spans 17 residues. V shed 1 base and J shed 3 bases, with 17 bases lying between them. The CDR3: CASSLPPTGTYGNTIYF. In DNA, the CDR3 is TGTGCCAGCAGCTTGCCCCCCACCGGGACGTATGGAAACACCATATATTTT. The entire variable domain, with the rest obtained from reference TRBV5-6 and TRBJ1-3, is as follows: DAGVTQSPTHLIKTRGQQVTLRCSPKSGHDTVSWYQQALGQGPQFIFQYYEEEERQRGNFPDRFSGHQFPNYSSELNVNALLLGDSALYLCASSLPPTGTYGNTIYFGEGSWLTVV.